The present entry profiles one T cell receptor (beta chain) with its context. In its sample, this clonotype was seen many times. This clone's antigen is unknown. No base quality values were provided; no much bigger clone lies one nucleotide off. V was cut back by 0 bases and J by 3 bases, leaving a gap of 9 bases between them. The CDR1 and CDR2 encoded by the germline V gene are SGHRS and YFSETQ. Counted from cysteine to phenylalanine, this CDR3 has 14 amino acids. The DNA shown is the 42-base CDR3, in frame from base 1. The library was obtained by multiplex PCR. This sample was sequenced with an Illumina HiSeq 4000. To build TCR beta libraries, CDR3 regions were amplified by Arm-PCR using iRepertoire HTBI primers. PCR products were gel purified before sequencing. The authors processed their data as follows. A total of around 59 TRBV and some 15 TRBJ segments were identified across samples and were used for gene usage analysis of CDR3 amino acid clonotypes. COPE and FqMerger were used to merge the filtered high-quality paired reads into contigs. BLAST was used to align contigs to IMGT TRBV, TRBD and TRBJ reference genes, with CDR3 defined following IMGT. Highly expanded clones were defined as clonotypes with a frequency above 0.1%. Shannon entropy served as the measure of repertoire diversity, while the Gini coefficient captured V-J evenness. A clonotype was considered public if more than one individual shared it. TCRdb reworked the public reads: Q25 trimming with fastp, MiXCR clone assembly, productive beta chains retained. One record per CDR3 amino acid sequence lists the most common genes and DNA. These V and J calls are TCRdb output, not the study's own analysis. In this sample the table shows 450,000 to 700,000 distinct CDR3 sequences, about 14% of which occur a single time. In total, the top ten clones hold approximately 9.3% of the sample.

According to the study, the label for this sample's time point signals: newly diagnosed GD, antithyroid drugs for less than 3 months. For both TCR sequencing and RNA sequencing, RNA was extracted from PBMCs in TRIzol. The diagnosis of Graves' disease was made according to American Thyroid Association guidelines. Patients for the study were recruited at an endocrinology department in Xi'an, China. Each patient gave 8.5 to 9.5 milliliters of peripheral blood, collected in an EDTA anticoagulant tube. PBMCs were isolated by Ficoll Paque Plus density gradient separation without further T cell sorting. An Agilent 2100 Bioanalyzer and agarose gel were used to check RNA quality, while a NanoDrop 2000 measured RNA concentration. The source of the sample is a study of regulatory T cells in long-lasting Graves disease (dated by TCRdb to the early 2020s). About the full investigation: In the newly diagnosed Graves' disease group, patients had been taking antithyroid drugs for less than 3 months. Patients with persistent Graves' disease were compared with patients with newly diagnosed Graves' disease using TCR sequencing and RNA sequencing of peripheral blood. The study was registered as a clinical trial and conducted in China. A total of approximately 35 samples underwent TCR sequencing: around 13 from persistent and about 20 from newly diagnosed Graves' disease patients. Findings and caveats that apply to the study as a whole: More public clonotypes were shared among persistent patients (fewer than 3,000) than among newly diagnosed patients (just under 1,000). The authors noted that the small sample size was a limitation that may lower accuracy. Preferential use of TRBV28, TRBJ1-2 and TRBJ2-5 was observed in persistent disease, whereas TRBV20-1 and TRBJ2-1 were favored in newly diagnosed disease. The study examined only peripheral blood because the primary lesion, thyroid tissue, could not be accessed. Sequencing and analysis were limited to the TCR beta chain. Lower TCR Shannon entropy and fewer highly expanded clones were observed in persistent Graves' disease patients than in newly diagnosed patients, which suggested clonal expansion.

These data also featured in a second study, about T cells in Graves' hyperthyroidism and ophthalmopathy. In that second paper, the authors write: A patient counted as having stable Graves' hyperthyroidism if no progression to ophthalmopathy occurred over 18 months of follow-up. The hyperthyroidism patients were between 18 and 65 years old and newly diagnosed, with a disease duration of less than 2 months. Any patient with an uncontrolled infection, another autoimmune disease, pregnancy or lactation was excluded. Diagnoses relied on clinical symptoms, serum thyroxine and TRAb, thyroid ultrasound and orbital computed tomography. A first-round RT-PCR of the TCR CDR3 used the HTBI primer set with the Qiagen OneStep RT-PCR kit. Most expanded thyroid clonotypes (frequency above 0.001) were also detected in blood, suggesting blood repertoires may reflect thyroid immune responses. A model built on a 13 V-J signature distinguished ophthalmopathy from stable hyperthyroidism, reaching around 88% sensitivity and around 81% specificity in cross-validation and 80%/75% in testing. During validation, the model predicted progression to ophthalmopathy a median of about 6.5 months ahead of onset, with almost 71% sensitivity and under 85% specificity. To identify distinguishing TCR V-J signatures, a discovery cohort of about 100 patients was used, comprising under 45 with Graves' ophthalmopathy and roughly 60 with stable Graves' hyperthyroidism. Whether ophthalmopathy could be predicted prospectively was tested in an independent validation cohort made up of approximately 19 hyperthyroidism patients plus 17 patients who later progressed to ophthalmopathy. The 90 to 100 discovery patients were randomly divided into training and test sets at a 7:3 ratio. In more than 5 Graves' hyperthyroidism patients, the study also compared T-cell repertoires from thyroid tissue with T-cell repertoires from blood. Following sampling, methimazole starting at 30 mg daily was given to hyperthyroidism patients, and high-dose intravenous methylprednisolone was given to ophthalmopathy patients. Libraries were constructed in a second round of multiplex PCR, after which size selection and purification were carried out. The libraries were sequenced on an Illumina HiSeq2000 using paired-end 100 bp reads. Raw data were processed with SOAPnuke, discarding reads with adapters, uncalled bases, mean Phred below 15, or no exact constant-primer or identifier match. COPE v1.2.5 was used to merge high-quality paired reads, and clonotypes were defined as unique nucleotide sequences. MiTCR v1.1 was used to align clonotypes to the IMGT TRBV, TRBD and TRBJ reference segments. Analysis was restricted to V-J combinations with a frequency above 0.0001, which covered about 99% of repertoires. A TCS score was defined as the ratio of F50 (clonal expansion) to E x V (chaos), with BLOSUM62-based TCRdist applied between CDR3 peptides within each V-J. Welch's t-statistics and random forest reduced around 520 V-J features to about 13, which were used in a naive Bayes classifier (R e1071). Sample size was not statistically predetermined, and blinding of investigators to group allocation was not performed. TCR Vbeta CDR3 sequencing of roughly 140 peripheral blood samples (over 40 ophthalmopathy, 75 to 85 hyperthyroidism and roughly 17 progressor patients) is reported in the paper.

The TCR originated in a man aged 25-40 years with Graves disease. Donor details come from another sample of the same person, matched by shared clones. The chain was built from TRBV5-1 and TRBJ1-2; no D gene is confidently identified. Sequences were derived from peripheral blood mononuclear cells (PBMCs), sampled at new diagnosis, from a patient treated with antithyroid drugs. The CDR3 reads CASSLEGRDYGYTF. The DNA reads TGCGCCAGCAGCTTGGAAGGGCGGGACTATGGCTACACCTTC.